This T cell receptor beta chain comes out of a study of monozygotic twins with inflammatory bowel disease. Study results and caveats: Possibly reflecting limited power, no difference in repertoire similarity was found between concordant and discordant twins.

UMIs that had a 6-nucleotide sample barcode were put in using template switching. TCRdb reprocessed the 5' RACE reads and reports one entry per CDR3 protein, with no DNA. The sample table includes fewer than 350,000 distinct CDR3 sequences. As regards this clonotype: The antigen remains undetermined.

This CDR3 spans 13 amino acids. CDR1 and CDR2 (germline): SEHNR, FQNEAQ (reference sequence). This TCR was sampled from a human donor with ulcerative colitis or Crohn's disease, or a healthy co-twin of an affected twin (not recorded which). The chain has TRBV7-9 and TRBJ2-7. Sequencing was performed on blood. This CDR3 reads CASSSKSNYEQYF.